The rows below give T cell receptor beta chains drawn from one sample of a study of T cell responses to AZD1222 COVID-19 vaccine. The table came from immunoSEQ multiplex PCR; TCRdb's copy has only in-frame clones and leaves some out. The data show 80,000 or so clones, with approximately 90% seen just once and less than 7.5% held by the top ten. The starting material was peripheral blood, obtained on day 0 of AZD1222 vaccination. The receptor set was obtained from an adult in good health. CDR3s include the opening cysteine and the closing phenylalanine or tryptophan. Fields, in order: J gene, V gene, clone size, CDR3 length, D gene, CDR3 DNA, CDR3 protein. A D gene is named only where the DNA matches it firmly. A clone size is listed for some rows: how often the clone was seen (once, few, many), or a class if it is expanded.

j_gene: TRBJ1-6; v_gene: TRBV7-2; abundance: NA; len: 15; d_gene: NA; CDR3nt: TGTGCCAGCAGCCAAGAGGGACGGATTAATTCACCCCTCCACTTT; CDR3aa: CASSQEGRINSPLHF
j_gene: TRBJ1-5; v_gene: TRBV24-1; abundance: NA; len: 15; d_gene: TRBD1; CDR3nt: TGTGCCACCAGTGGCTTCGGGACAGCCAATCAGCCCCAGCATTTT; CDR3aa: CATSGFGTANQPQHF
j_gene: TRBJ2-7; v_gene: TRBV4-3; abundance: NA; len: 15; d_gene: NA; CDR3nt: TGCGCCAGCAGCCAAGTTATAGCGGAGTCCTACGAGCAGTACTTC; CDR3aa: CASSQVIAESYEQYF
j_gene: TRBJ2-7; v_gene: TRBV20-1; abundance: NA; len: 14; d_gene: TRBD1; CDR3nt: TGCAGTGCTAGTAGACAGGGGTACTCCTACGAGCAGTACTTC; CDR3aa: CSASRQGYSYEQYF
j_gene: TRBJ2-1; v_gene: TRBV24-1; abundance: NA; len: 16; d_gene: NA; CDR3nt: TGTGCCACCAGTGATGGCAGAGCCGTATCCTACAATGAGCAGTTCTTC; CDR3aa: CATSDGRAVSYNEQFF
j_gene: TRBJ1-5; v_gene: TRBV4-1; abundance: NA; len: 16; d_gene: NA; CDR3nt: TGCGCCAGCAGCCAAGCCGGGAGCAATAGCAATCAGCCCCAGCATTTT; CDR3aa: CASSQAGSNSNQPQHF
j_gene: TRBJ1-6; v_gene: TRBV6-5; abundance: NA; len: 14; d_gene: TRBD1; CDR3nt: TGTGCCACCGTCCGACAGGGGTTAAATTCACCCCTCCACTTT; CDR3aa: CATVRQGLNSPLHF
j_gene: TRBJ1-1; v_gene: TRBV4-1; abundance: NA; len: 16; d_gene: NA; CDR3nt: TGCGCCAGCAGCCAAGATAGTTCTCTCATGAACACTGAAGCTTTCTTT; CDR3aa: CASSQDSSLMNTEAFF
j_gene: TRBJ1-1; v_gene: TRBV30; abundance: NA; len: 14; d_gene: NA; CDR3nt: TGTGCCTGGAGTGTAACTTCAGGGAAGACTGAAGCTTTCTTT; CDR3aa: CAWSVTSGKTEAFF
j_gene: TRBJ2-3; v_gene: TRBV4-1; abundance: NA; len: 15; d_gene: NA; CDR3nt: TGCGCCAGCAGCTGGAGAGAGGGATCCACAGATACGCAGTATTTT; CDR3aa: CASSWREGSTDTQYF
j_gene: TRBJ2-3; v_gene: TRBV7-9; abundance: few; len: 13; d_gene: NA; CDR3nt: TGTGCCAGCAGCTTCGGGGGTACAGATACGCAGTATTTT; CDR3aa: CASSFGGTDTQYF
j_gene: TRBJ1-6; v_gene: TRBV7-2; abundance: NA; len: 16; d_gene: NA; CDR3nt: TGTGCCAGCAGCTTAGTTTCCAGGGTTAATAATTCACCCCTCCACTTT; CDR3aa: CASSLVSRVNNSPLHF
j_gene: TRBJ2-7; v_gene: TRBV19; abundance: NA; len: 14; d_gene: TRBD2; CDR3nt: TGTGCCAGTAGTAGACTAGCGGGGAACTACGAGCAGTACTTC; CDR3aa: CASSRLAGNYEQYF
j_gene: TRBJ1-2; v_gene: TRBV30; abundance: once; len: 12; d_gene: NA; CDR3nt: TGTGCCTGGAGTCCCCGGTTGGGCGGCTACACCTTC; CDR3aa: CAWSPRLGGYTF
j_gene: TRBJ2-5; v_gene: TRBV7-2; abundance: NA; len: 14; d_gene: NA; CDR3nt: TGTGCCAGCAGCTTAGCGGGGGGTGGAGAGACCCAGTACTTC; CDR3aa: CASSLAGGGETQYF
j_gene: TRBJ2-7; v_gene: TRBV6-5; abundance: NA; len: 14; d_gene: NA; CDR3nt: TGTGCCAGCAGTTACTCCCCATCGCTGTACGAGCAGTACTTC; CDR3aa: CASSYSPSLYEQYF
j_gene: TRBJ1-1; v_gene: TRBV20-1; abundance: NA; len: 12; d_gene: NA; CDR3nt: TGCAGTGCTAGTCCGAGGTCCACTGAAGCTTTCTTT; CDR3aa: CSASPRSTEAFF
j_gene: TRBJ2-3; v_gene: TRBV10-3; abundance: NA; len: 19; d_gene: TRBD2; CDR3nt: TGTGCCATCGGAACCACCGCGGGACTAGCCCCGATGTACACAGATACGCAGTATTTT; CDR3aa: CAIGTTAGLAPMYTDTQYF
j_gene: TRBJ1-1; v_gene: TRBV3-1/TRBV3-2; abundance: NA; len: 13; d_gene: NA; CDR3nt: TGTGCCAGCAGCCAAGATAGGGACACTGAAGCTTTCTTT; CDR3aa: CASSQDRDTEAFF
j_gene: TRBJ1-1; v_gene: TRBV19; abundance: NA; len: 13; d_gene: NA; CDR3nt: TGTGCCAGTAGTAGCGGACTTATGACTGAAGCTTTCTTT; CDR3aa: CASSSGLMTEAFF
j_gene: TRBJ2-1; v_gene: TRBV7-6; abundance: NA; len: 15; d_gene: TRBD2; CDR3nt: TGTGCCAGCAGCTCAGGAGCGGGGGGTTACAATGAGCAGTTCTTC; CDR3aa: CASSSGAGGYNEQFF
j_gene: TRBJ2-2; v_gene: TRBV19; abundance: NA; len: 15; d_gene: TRBD1; CDR3nt: TGTGCCAGTGGAGGGGACAGGGGATGGGCCGGGGAGCTGTTTTTT; CDR3aa: CASGGDRGWAGELFF
j_gene: TRBJ2-7; v_gene: TRBV4-1; abundance: NA; len: 15; d_gene: NA; CDR3nt: TGCGCCAGCAGCCAAGGTCTCCCCGGGGCCTACGAGCAGTACTTC; CDR3aa: CASSQGLPGAYEQYF
j_gene: TRBJ1-5; v_gene: TRBV7-9; abundance: NA; len: 15; d_gene: NA; CDR3nt: TGTGCCAGCAGCTTAGCAGGGACTAGCGATCAGCCCCAGCATTTT; CDR3aa: CASSLAGTSDQPQHF
j_gene: TRBJ2-7; v_gene: TRBV27; abundance: NA; len: 11; d_gene: NA; CDR3nt: TGTGCCAGCAGTTCCTCCTACGAGCAGTACTTC; CDR3aa: CASSSSYEQYF
j_gene: TRBJ2-2; v_gene: TRBV5-6; abundance: NA; len: 18; d_gene: TRBD2; CDR3nt: TGTGCCAGCAGCTTACCGGGACTAGCGGGGGGACCCACCGGGGAGCTGTTTTTT; CDR3aa: CASSLPGLAGGPTGELFF
j_gene: TRBJ2-5; v_gene: TRBV11-2; abundance: NA; len: 13; d_gene: NA; CDR3nt: TGTGCCAGCAGCACAGGGTATGAAGAGACCCAGTACTTC; CDR3aa: CASSTGYEETQYF
j_gene: TRBJ1-4; v_gene: TRBV27; abundance: NA; len: 16; d_gene: TRBD1; CDR3nt: TGTGCCAGCAGACCGTCCCTGACAGGGACTAATGAAAAACTGTTTTTT; CDR3aa: CASRPSLTGTNEKLFF
j_gene: TRBJ2-1; v_gene: TRBV3-1/TRBV3-2; abundance: NA; len: 15; d_gene: TRBD2; CDR3nt: TGTGCCAGCAGCTTCCTAGCGGGGTTATACAATGAGCAGTTCTTC; CDR3aa: CASSFLAGLYNEQFF
j_gene: TRBJ2-3; v_gene: TRBV5-1; abundance: NA; len: 15; d_gene: TRBD1; CDR3nt: TGCGCCAGCAGCCGGAGGACAGGGGGCACAGATACGCAGTATTTT; CDR3aa: CASSRRTGGTDTQYF
j_gene: TRBJ1-4; v_gene: TRBV18; abundance: NA; len: 14; d_gene: NA; CDR3nt: TGTGCCAGCTCACCGATAGGGCAGAATGAAAAACTGTTTTTT; CDR3aa: CASSPIGQNEKLFF
j_gene: TRBJ1-1; v_gene: TRBV3-1/TRBV3-2; abundance: NA; len: 14; d_gene: NA; CDR3nt: TGTGCCAGCAGCCCCCGGCAGGGGCACACTGAAGCTTTCTTT; CDR3aa: CASSPRQGHTEAFF
j_gene: TRBJ1-2; v_gene: TRBV5-1; abundance: once; len: 15; d_gene: NA; CDR3nt: TGCGCCAGCAGGGATGGGCACTCGACGAACTATGGCTACACCTTC; CDR3aa: CASRDGHSTNYGYTF
j_gene: TRBJ1-2; v_gene: TRBV3-1/TRBV3-2; abundance: NA; len: 14; d_gene: NA; CDR3nt: TGTGCCAGCAGCCAAGAACCGGGATTCTATGGCTACACCTTC; CDR3aa: CASSQEPGFYGYTF
j_gene: TRBJ1-2; v_gene: TRBV4-1; abundance: NA; len: 16; d_gene: NA; CDR3nt: TGCGCCAGCAGCCAAGAGGGGACCTCTCGGACCTATGGCTACACCTTC; CDR3aa: CASSQEGTSRTYGYTF
j_gene: TRBJ1-4; v_gene: TRBV18; abundance: NA; len: 14; d_gene: NA; CDR3nt: TGTGCCAGCTCACCTCAAGGGAGCTATGAAAAACTGTTTTTT; CDR3aa: CASSPQGSYEKLFF
j_gene: TRBJ1-1; v_gene: TRBV11-3; abundance: NA; len: 13; d_gene: NA; CDR3nt: TGTGCCAGCAGCTTAGGGGGACGGTCTGAAGCTTTCTTT; CDR3aa: CASSLGGRSEAFF
j_gene: TRBJ1-4; v_gene: TRBV6-6; abundance: NA; len: 12; d_gene: NA; CDR3nt: TGTGCCAGCAGTTACTCTCGAGAAAAACTGTTTTTT; CDR3aa: CASSYSREKLFF
j_gene: TRBJ1-2; v_gene: TRBV5-6; abundance: once; len: 13; d_gene: NA; CDR3nt: TGTGCCAGCAGCTTGCCTAGTCACTATGGCTACACCTTC; CDR3aa: CASSLPSHYGYTF
j_gene: TRBJ1-2; v_gene: TRBV27; abundance: few; len: 12; d_gene: NA; CDR3nt: TGTGCCACCAGCGCATTGGCTGGTGGCTACACCTTC; CDR3aa: CATSALAGGYTF
j_gene: TRBJ1-3; v_gene: TRBV7-8; abundance: NA; len: 15; d_gene: NA; CDR3nt: TGTGCCAGCAGCAGGGATTCAGCAACTGGAAACACCATATATTTT; CDR3aa: CASSRDSATGNTIYF
j_gene: TRBJ1-5; v_gene: TRBV19; abundance: NA; len: 13; d_gene: NA; CDR3nt: TGTGCCAGTACGGTCCGTAGCAATCAGCCCCAGCATTTT; CDR3aa: CASTVRSNQPQHF
j_gene: TRBJ1-3; v_gene: TRBV27; abundance: few; len: 16; d_gene: TRBD1; CDR3nt: TGTGCCAGCAGCCAACTCGACAGGGGACCCGGAAACACCATATATTTT; CDR3aa: CASSQLDRGPGNTIYF
j_gene: TRBJ1-3; v_gene: TRBV5-1; abundance: NA; len: 13; d_gene: NA; CDR3nt: TGCGCCAGCACCTGGGACTCTGGAAACACCATATATTTT; CDR3aa: CASTWDSGNTIYF
j_gene: TRBJ1-1; v_gene: TRBV5-6; abundance: NA; len: 16; d_gene: NA; CDR3nt: TGTGCCAGCAGTAGGAGGGGGACTAGGGGGAACACTGAAGCTTTCTTT; CDR3aa: CASSRRGTRGNTEAFF
j_gene: TRBJ2-7; v_gene: TRBV11-2; abundance: NA; len: 14; d_gene: TRBD1; CDR3nt: TGTGCCAGCAGCTCGCCCAGACAGGGCTACGAGCAGTACTTC; CDR3aa: CASSSPRQGYEQYF
j_gene: TRBJ1-1; v_gene: TRBV5-1; abundance: NA; len: 16; d_gene: TRBD1; CDR3nt: TGCGCCAGCAGCTCCTTCCCGGGACAGGGGGCCACTGAAGCTTTCTTT; CDR3aa: CASSSFPGQGATEAFF